The 27 T cell receptor beta chains below come from one sample, sequenced in a study of OX40 agonist ivuxolimab in advanced cancers. Here immunoSEQ multiplex PCR was the method, and the copy in TCRdb shows in-frame clones only, minus some. The table has 60,000 or so clones, nearly 85% seen once; the top ten hold around 2.1%. The material sequenced was CD4+ or CD8+ T cells sorted from blood, taken in a trial of the OX40 agonist ivuxolimab. These receptors were taken from an adult with an advanced solid tumor such as melanoma, head and neck, liver or kidney cancer.

This chain links TRBV29-1 with TRBJ2-3; TRBD1 matches at 9 bases. Germline V gene sequence: CDR1 SQVTM, CDR2 ANQGSEA. This CDR3 spans 14 amino acids. V shed 7 bases, J shed 3 bases, and the junction held 8 bases outside the gene matches. The DNA of the CDR3 is TGCAGCGGGAGGGTGGGGACAGGGACAGATACGCAGTATTTT. Protein: CSGRVGTGTDTQYF.

This clone showed up just a few times. At the DNA level, this CDR3 is encoded by other sequences in the same sample as well. The V and J genes are TRBV28 and TRBJ2-6; tentatively, D is TRBD1 (5 bases). Trimming cost V 5 bases and J 0 bases, with 8 bases left between them. Germline CDR1 MDHEN, CDR2 SYDVKM. The CDR3 is made up of 15 amino acids. The CDR3 protein is CASSPDSSGANVLTF. CDR3 DNA sequence: TGTGCCAGCAGTCCAGACAGCTCTGGGGCCAACGTCCTGACTTTC.

The chain carries TRBV28 and TRBJ1-1; weak D call: TRBD1 (5 bases). The CDR3 is 12 amino acids. Deletions cut 2 bases from V and 11 bases from J, with 12 bases between. Per germline, CDR1 MDHEN and CDR2 SYDVKM. The CDR3: CASSLRGRRAFF. CDR3 DNA: TGTGCCAGCAGTTTAAGGGGCCGGAGGGCTTTCTTT. The full variable domain, completed using reference TRBV28 and TRBJ1-1, is DVKVTQSSRYLVKRTGEKVFLECVQDMDHENMFWYRQDPGLGLRLIYFSYDVKMKEKGDIPEGYSVSREKKERFSLILESASTNQTSMYLCASSLRGRRAFFGQGTRLTVV.

The chain's CDR3 is CASSPRGALYGYTF. The CDR3 nucleotides read TGTGCCAGCAGTCCCCGTGGGGCCCTATATGGCTACACCTTC. The genes are TRBV6-1 and TRBJ1-2; possibly TRBD1 for D (5 bases). V gave up 5 bases and J gave up 5 bases, with 15 bases separating them. This CDR3 is built from 14 residues. Looked up from germline, CDR1 is MNHNS and CDR2 is SASEGT.

This clone came up a few times. The V gene is TRBV5-8, the J gene TRBJ2-7; TRBD1 matches 7 bases. V shed 0 bases, J shed 0 bases, and the junction held 3 bases outside the gene matches. Germline lookup yields CDR1 SGHTS and CDR2 YDEGEE. There are 15 residues in the CDR3. Written as DNA, the CDR3 is TGTGCCAGCAGCTTGGGAGGGGGCTACTCCTACGAGCAGTACTTC. As protein: CASSLGGGYSYEQYF.

The V and J genes are TRBV30 and TRBJ2-1, with TRBD2 as a possible D gene (5 bases). The CDR3 loop spans 14 amino acids. Trimming removed 1 base at V and 0 bases at J, with 7 bases between. CDR1 is GTSNPN and CDR2 is SVGIG in the germline V gene (reference sequence). The CDR3 bases are TGTGCCTGGAGTGCTCGGGACTCCTACAATGAGCAGTTCTTC. Encoded protein: CAWSARDSYNEQFF.

The chain employs TRBV7-2 and TRBJ2-1, with D perhaps TRBD1 or TRBD2 (5 bases each). Germline V gene sequence: CDR1 SGHTA, CDR2 FQGNSA. The CDR3 is 14 amino acids. The germline V and J ends were trimmed by 5 bases and 5 bases, with 13 bases remaining between them. CDR3 DNA: TGTGCCAGCAGCCGACCGGGGCAGCACAATGAGCAGTTCTTC. It specifies CASSRPGQHNEQFF.

The rearrangement joins TRBV2 to TRBJ2-5; D is perhaps TRBD1 or TRBD2 (5 bases each). Germline V gene sequence: CDR1 SNHLY, CDR2 FYNNEI. Trimming cost V 9 bases and J 1 base, with 12 bases left between them. This CDR3 is 13 amino acids long. The CDR3 here is CASRRDGQETQYF. CDR3 sequence (DNA): TGTGCCAGTCGCCGGGACGGCCAAGAGACCCAGTACTTC. Full variable domain (missing parts from reference TRBV2 and TRBJ2-5): EPEVTQTPSHQVTQMGQEVILRCVPISNHLYFYWYRQILGQKVEFLVSFYNNEISEKSEIFDDQFSVERPDGSNFTLKIRSTKLEDSAMYFCASRRDGQETQYFGPGTRLLVL.

The chain uses TRBV6-1 and TRBJ1-1, with unresolved D. Germline CDR1 is MNHNS and CDR2 is SASEGT. The CDR3 totals 14 residues. V lost 4 bases, J lost 0 bases, and 9 bases lay in between. The CDR3 DNA reads as TGTGCCAGCAGTGTTAACAGATTGAACACTGAAGCTTTCTTT. As protein: CASSVNRLNTEAFF.

The V gene is TRBV28, the J gene TRBJ2-6, with 8 bases lining up with TRBD1. The trim removed 5 bases at V and 3 bases at J, leaving 6 bases unmatched. The CDR3 runs to 16 residues. Germline V gene data show CDR1 as MDHEN and CDR2 as SYDVKM. The CDR3 nucleotides are TGTGCCAGCAGTAATCAGGGGGCGGGTGGGGCCAACGTCCTGACTTTC. Amino acids: CASSNQGAGGANVLTF.

V usage is TRBV28 and J usage is TRBJ2-3, with TRBD2 matching over 8 bases. The CDR3 runs to 15 residues. Germline assignment: CDR1 MDHEN and CDR2 SYDVKM. The J segment lost 1 base and the V segment lost 6 bases, leaving 6 bases of the junction unmatched. The CDR3 reads CASRRGGQGTDTQYF. The CDR3 DNA reads as TGTGCCAGCAGGCGCGGGGGGCAGGGCACAGATACGCAGTATTTT.

The chain employs TRBV9 and TRBJ1-3; D is uncertain. CDR1 and CDR2 (germline): SGDLS, YYNGEE. The CDR3 sequence is 12 residues long. Deletions cut 0 bases from V and 7 bases from J, with 5 bases between. Here the CDR3 reads CASSVEPNTIYF. CDR3 DNA sequence: TGTGCCAGCAGCGTAGAACCCAACACCATATATTTT.

The rearrangement links TRBV5-1 to TRBJ2-3; D gene uncertain. The V end was cut by 7 bases, the J end by 4 bases, with 10 bases between. Germline V lookup: CDR1 SGHRS, CDR2 YFSETQ. CDR3 size: 12 residues. CDR3 residues: CASRLGADTQYF. DNA of the CDR3: TGCGCCAGCCGGTTAGGTGCAGATACGCAGTATTTT.

The chain is built from TRBV7-9 and TRBJ1-2; D not resolved. This CDR3 spans 12 amino acids. Deletions cut 3 bases from V and 4 bases from J, with 6 bases between. The germline gives CDR1 SEHNR, CDR2 FQNEAQ (reference sequence). The chain's CDR3 is CASSFTTYGYTF. CDR3 coding DNA: TGTGCCAGCAGCTTCACGACCTATGGCTACACCTTC.

The rearrangement joins TRBV6-6 to TRBJ2-1; D gene unclear. The CDR3 is 14 amino acids. Trimming pared 7 bases from V and 7 bases from J, leaving 17 bases between. The germline V gene has CDR1 MNHNY and CDR2 SVGAGI (reference sequence). DNA of the CDR3: TGTGCCAGCACCTCCCACCAGCTCGATAATGAGCAGTTCTTC. Translation: CASTSHQLDNEQFF.

This clone was seen a few times. The J gene is TRBJ1-1, the V gene TRBV12-5; D unresolved. Germline V CDR1 and CDR2: LGHNT, FRNRAP. V lost 4 bases and J 3 bases, leaving 6 bases between the germline ends. CDR3 length: 12 residues. The DNA of the CDR3 is TGTGCTAGTGGTTCTACAGACACTGAAGCTTTCTTT. This translates into CASGSTDTEAFF.

V and J are TRBV11-2 and TRBJ1-1; no clear D. Trimming cost V 6 bases and J 0 bases, with 11 bases left between them. This CDR3 is built from 14 residues. CDR1 is SGHAT, CDR2 FQNNGV, per germline. CDR3 region: CASRPGPMNTEAFF. CDR3 sequence (DNA): TGTGCCAGCAGGCCTGGGCCCATGAACACTGAAGCTTTCTTT.

Ten or more counts support this clone. The J gene is TRBJ1-6, the V gene TRBV28; 8 positions agree with TRBD1. The CDR3 runs to 14 residues. CDR1 MDHEN and CDR2 SYDVKM come from the germline V gene. With V trimmed by 7 bases and J by 7 bases, 6 bases remained unmatched. The CDR3 DNA reads TGTGCCAGCACCCGGACAGGGAGAAATTCACCCCTCCACTTT. It is translated as CASTRTGRNSPLHF.

The chain links TRBV2 to TRBJ2-4; 7 bases align to TRBD2. CDR1 SNHLY and CDR2 FYNNEI come from the germline V gene. With 6 bases clipped from V and 3 bases from J, the junction kept 5 bases outside the gene matches. The length of the CDR3 is 14 residues. As DNA, the CDR3 is TGTGCCAGCAGGGAGCGGGAAGGCAAAAACATTCAGTACTTC. Protein product: CASREREGKNIQYF.

V and J are TRBV6-5 and TRBJ1-2; the D is unclear. Trimming cost V 3 bases and J 6 bases, with 11 bases left between them. CDR1 MNHEY and CDR2 SVGAGI come from the germline V gene. This CDR3 comprises 13 residues. The CDR3, as DNA: TGTGCCAGCAGTTATCCTGGGGTGGATGGCTACACCTTC. Protein sequence: CASSYPGVDGYTF.

The chain is built from TRBV2 and TRBJ2-5, with TRBD1 identical over 8 bases. Trimming took 6 bases from V and 2 from J; bases not matched to a gene: 8. The V gene's germline CDR1 is SNHLY and CDR2 FYNNEI. The CDR3 totals 15 residues. The CDR3: CASRIDRGGQETQYF. The CDR3 DNA is TGTGCCAGCAGAATCGACAGGGGCGGACAAGAGACCCAGTACTTC.

In its sample, this clone was seen a few times. The gene calls are TRBV7-9 and TRBJ2-2, with TRBD1 as a possible D gene (6 bases). In germline, CDR1 is SEHNR, CDR2 FQNEAQ (reference sequence). Trimming took off 3 bases at V and 3 bases at J, with 11 bases between the two ends. The CDR3 spans 15 residues. CDR3 DNA sequence: TGTGCCAGCAGCTTTAGGGACACGTACACCGGGGAGCTGTTTTTT. Amino acids: CASSFRDTYTGELFF.

This clone counts as medium-sized. The chain links TRBV28 to TRBJ2-7, with unresolved D. The germline V and J ends were trimmed by 5 bases and 2 bases, with 13 bases remaining between them. Per the germline V gene, CDR1 is MDHEN and CDR2 is SYDVKM. The CDR3 covers 14 residues. DNA for the CDR3: TGTGCCAGCAGTGCCCCGCAGGTAACCTACGAGCAGTACTTC. Protein sequence: CASSAPQVTYEQYF.

CDR3 sequence: CASSSIGQGSYNEQFF. In DNA form, the CDR3 reads TGTGCCAGCAGCTCCATAGGACAGGGATCCTACAATGAGCAGTTCTTC. The V call is TRBV7-2, the J call TRBJ2-1; 8 bases line up with TRBD1. Losses at the gene ends were 4 bases for V and 1 base for J; bases not matched to a gene: 6. The CDR3 is 16 residues long. CDR1 and CDR2 (germline): SGHTA, FQGNSA.

The rearrangement links TRBV30 to TRBJ2-5, with 10 bases matching TRBD2. The J segment lost 5 bases and the V segment lost 1 base, leaving 7 bases of the junction unmatched. Germline CDR1 reads GTSNPN; CDR2 reads SVGIG (reference sequence). The CDR3 spans 15 residues. The DNA for the CDR3 is TGTGCCTGGAGTGCCAGCGGGAGGGCCCGGGAGACCCAGTACTTC. It codes for CAWSASGRARETQYF.

V usage is TRBV28 and J usage is TRBJ2-1; tentative D call: TRBD2 (6 bases). V shed 5 bases and J shed 0 bases, with 14 bases lying between them. CDR1 is MDHEN and CDR2 is SYDVKM in the germline V gene. This CDR3 region has 16 residues. In DNA, the CDR3 is TGTGCCAGCAGTGGCAGCCGGGGGAGCTCCTACAATGAGCAGTTCTTC. This codes for CASSGSRGSSYNEQFF.

This clone was detected once. The chain recombines TRBV7-2 with TRBJ1-6, with D possibly TRBD1 on 5 matching bases. The CDR3 is 15 residues long. V lost 6 bases, J lost 3 bases, and 12 bases lay in between. The germline gives CDR1 SGHTA, CDR2 FQGNSA. CDR3 bases: TGTGCCAGCAGTTCCAGGGAGGGCTATAATTCACCCCTCCACTTT. This encodes CASSSREGYNSPLHF. Looking up the rest from reference TRBV7-2 and TRBJ1-6 gives the full variable domain: GAGVSQSPSNKVTEKGKDVELRCDPISGHTALYWYRQSLGQGLEFLIYFQGNSAPDKSGLPSDRFSAERTGGSVSTLTIQRTQQEDSAVYLCASSSREGYNSPLHFGNGTRLTVT.